This TCR beta chain was documented in a study of blood T cell repertoires in COVID-19. Study overall: Collection of acute and convalescent COVID-19 samples took place in the United States, Italy and Spain. T cells, B-cell-depleted T cells, or PBMCs supplied cDNA or gDNA.

Looked up from germline, CDR1 is KGHDR and CDR2 is SFDVKD. This CDR3 spans 14 amino acids. Trimming removed 7 bases at V and 0 bases at J, with 10 bases between. Original analysis: Counts of nucleated cells, estimated from reference gene primer amplification, were obtained. Assay used: immunoSEQ multiplex PCR; TCRdb lists only in-frame clones, some missing. The DNA gave D and trimming, while V, J and clone size come from that table. Among approximately 230,000 clones, roughly 85% were seen once, and the ten largest hold around 2.2%. Sample: peripheral blood. V is TRBV24-1 and J is TRBJ2-3; D unclear. The TCR sequence derives from a man aged 25 to 45 who had recovered from COVID-19. The CDR3 DNA sequence: TGTGCCACCAGCGATGGAGCCAGCACAGATACGCAGTATTTT. This sequence encodes CATSDGASTDTQYF.